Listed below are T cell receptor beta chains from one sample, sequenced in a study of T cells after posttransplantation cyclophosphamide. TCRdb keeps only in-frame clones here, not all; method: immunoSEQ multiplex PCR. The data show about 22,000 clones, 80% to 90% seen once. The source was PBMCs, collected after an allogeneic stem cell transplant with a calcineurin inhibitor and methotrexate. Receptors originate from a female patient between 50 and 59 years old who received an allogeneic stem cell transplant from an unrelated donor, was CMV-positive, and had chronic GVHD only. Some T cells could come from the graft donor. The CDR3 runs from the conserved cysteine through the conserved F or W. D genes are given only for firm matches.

cdr3_aa: CASSLGGQIYEQYF; v_call: TRBV5-4; d_call: NA; j_call: TRBJ2-7
cdr3_aa: CASSRGLGVGEQYF; v_call: TRBV6-6; d_call: NA; j_call: TRBJ2-7
cdr3_aa: CASSVTGVNHEQYF; v_call: TRBV9; d_call: TRBD1; j_call: TRBJ2-7
cdr3_aa: CSGGATGELFF; v_call: TRBV20-1; d_call: NA; j_call: TRBJ2-2
cdr3_aa: CASSFRGRDYGYTF; v_call: TRBV6-6; d_call: TRBD1; j_call: TRBJ1-2
cdr3_aa: CASSQFPGLAKETQYF; v_call: TRBV4-1; d_call: TRBD2; j_call: TRBJ2-5
cdr3_aa: CASSPRTGGSYEQYF; v_call: TRBV7-2; d_call: TRBD1; j_call: TRBJ2-7
cdr3_aa: CASSFSGNQPQHF; v_call: TRBV28; d_call: NA; j_call: TRBJ1-5
cdr3_aa: CASSLVDTQNTDTQYF; v_call: TRBV5-1; d_call: NA; j_call: TRBJ2-3
cdr3_aa: CASRDLLGGSGNTIYF; v_call: TRBV19; d_call: NA; j_call: TRBJ1-3
cdr3_aa: CASSLRLPTRRYF; v_call: TRBV7-8; d_call: NA; j_call: TRBJ2-5
cdr3_aa: CASSLDGDYGYTF; v_call: TRBV5-1; d_call: NA; j_call: TRBJ1-2
cdr3_aa: CASSRTSGNNEQFF; v_call: TRBV7-2; d_call: TRBD2; j_call: TRBJ2-1
cdr3_aa: CASSFAGEETQYF; v_call: TRBV7-2; d_call: NA; j_call: TRBJ2-5
cdr3_aa: CASSGGTAQETQYF; v_call: TRBV5-5; d_call: NA; j_call: TRBJ2-5
cdr3_aa: CSASGEETQYF; v_call: TRBV20-1; d_call: TRBD2; j_call: TRBJ2-5
cdr3_aa: CASSLVSGVNTGELFF; v_call: TRBV7-2; d_call: TRBD2; j_call: TRBJ2-2
cdr3_aa: CASKTGTDLLRDTQYF; v_call: TRBV27; d_call: TRBD1; j_call: TRBJ2-3
cdr3_aa: CASSQSLYRVGYGYTF; v_call: TRBV4-1; d_call: NA; j_call: TRBJ1-2
cdr3_aa: CASRAWDSGQPQHF; v_call: TRBV28; d_call: TRBD1; j_call: TRBJ1-5
cdr3_aa: CASGRWGSEVENEQFF; v_call: TRBV7-6; d_call: NA; j_call: TRBJ2-1
cdr3_aa: CASSLGTSEQYF; v_call: TRBV5-4; d_call: NA; j_call: TRBJ2-7
cdr3_aa: CASSPGVAVTGELFF; v_call: TRBV11-2; d_call: NA; j_call: TRBJ2-2
cdr3_aa: CASSYQGTGGWELFF; v_call: TRBV6-5; d_call: TRBD1; j_call: TRBJ2-2
cdr3_aa: CASSYTGYSNQPQHF; v_call: TRBV28; d_call: NA; j_call: TRBJ1-5
cdr3_aa: CASSSSATGGGNQPQHF; v_call: TRBV27; d_call: TRBD1; j_call: TRBJ1-5
cdr3_aa: CASSTDRVGTEAFF; v_call: TRBV6-5; d_call: TRBD1; j_call: TRBJ1-1
cdr3_aa: CATSRLQGIGNTIYF; v_call: TRBV15; d_call: NA; j_call: TRBJ1-3
cdr3_aa: CASRRRGASYNSPLHF; v_call: TRBV7-9; d_call: NA; j_call: TRBJ1-6
cdr3_aa: CASSISGSSYEQYF; v_call: TRBV7-6; d_call: TRBD2; j_call: TRBJ2-7
cdr3_aa: CASSNSGTGGLGYTF; v_call: TRBV5-4; d_call: TRBD1; j_call: TRBJ1-2
cdr3_aa: CASSQGTNYNEQFF; v_call: TRBV4-1; d_call: NA; j_call: TRBJ2-1
cdr3_aa: CASSTTGGLYEQYF; v_call: TRBV25-1; d_call: TRBD1; j_call: TRBJ2-7
cdr3_aa: CASSLEGQTNTEAFF; v_call: TRBV5-1; d_call: NA; j_call: TRBJ1-1
cdr3_aa: CATSRDKSGTGEQFF; v_call: TRBV15; d_call: NA; j_call: TRBJ2-1
cdr3_aa: CASTYNVRGTGELFF; v_call: TRBV7-7; d_call: NA; j_call: TRBJ2-2
cdr3_aa: CASSLGGLAYEQYF; v_call: TRBV5-1; d_call: TRBD2; j_call: TRBJ2-7
cdr3_aa: CASIFTGWQGFSGELFF; v_call: TRBV28; d_call: NA; j_call: TRBJ2-2
cdr3_aa: CASSSSDSSYEQYF; v_call: TRBV6-1; d_call: NA; j_call: NA
cdr3_aa: CASSLRGSTNEKLFF; v_call: TRBV2; d_call: TRBD1; j_call: TRBJ1-4
cdr3_aa: CASSLPGQGARGYTF; v_call: TRBV5-4; d_call: TRBD1; j_call: TRBJ1-2
cdr3_aa: CASSVGSSGLHNEQFF; v_call: TRBV9; d_call: TRBD2; j_call: TRBJ2-1
cdr3_aa: CASSLRPRGRAQGNSPLHF; v_call: TRBV28; d_call: NA; j_call: TRBJ1-6
cdr3_aa: CASSQGEGQDYGYTF; v_call: TRBV4-2; d_call: TRBD1; j_call: TRBJ1-2
cdr3_aa: CASSYSGPPWGNTIYF; v_call: TRBV6-9; d_call: NA; j_call: TRBJ1-3
cdr3_aa: CASTPGLVAPGEQYF; v_call: TRBV2; d_call: TRBD2; j_call: TRBJ2-7
cdr3_aa: CASSSGPRESTTFGTDTQYF; v_call: TRBV11-3; d_call: NA; j_call: TRBJ2-3
cdr3_aa: CASSLGAGYEQYF; v_call: TRBV5-1; d_call: NA; j_call: TRBJ2-7
cdr3_aa: CASRSGLAGYTDTQYF; v_call: TRBV5-6; d_call: TRBD2; j_call: TRBJ2-3
cdr3_aa: CASRVTGGPEAFF; v_call: TRBV5-8; d_call: TRBD1; j_call: TRBJ1-1